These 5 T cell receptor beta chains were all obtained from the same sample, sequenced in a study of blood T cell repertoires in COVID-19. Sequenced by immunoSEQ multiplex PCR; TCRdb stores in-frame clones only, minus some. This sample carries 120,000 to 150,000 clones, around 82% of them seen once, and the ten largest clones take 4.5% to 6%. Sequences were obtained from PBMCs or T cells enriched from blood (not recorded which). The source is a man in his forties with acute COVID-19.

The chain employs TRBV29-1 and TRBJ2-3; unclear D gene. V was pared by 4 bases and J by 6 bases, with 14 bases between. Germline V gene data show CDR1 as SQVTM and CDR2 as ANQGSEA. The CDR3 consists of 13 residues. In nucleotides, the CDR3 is TGCAGCGTTGCTCGCGGCCCGGGTGATACGCAGTATTTT. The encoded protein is CSVARGPGDTQYF.

The DNA of the CDR3 is TGTGCCAGCACCGAGGGGACAAGTTTCTACGAGCAGTACTTC. Protein sequence: CASTEGTSFYEQYF. The chain carries TRBV2 and TRBJ2-7; a possible D gene is TRBD1 (6 bases). The CDR3 is 14 residues long. The ends were cut back, 7 bases at V and 3 bases at J, with 16 bases in the middle. Germline V gene lookup returns CDR1 SNHLY and CDR2 FYNNEI.

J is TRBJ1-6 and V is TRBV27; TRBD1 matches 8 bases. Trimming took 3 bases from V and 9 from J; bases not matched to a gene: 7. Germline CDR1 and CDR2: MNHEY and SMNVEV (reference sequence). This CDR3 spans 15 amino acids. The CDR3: CASSFEDRVSSPLHF. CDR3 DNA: TGTGCCAGCAGTTTCGAGGACAGGGTTAGTTCACCCCTCCACTTT.

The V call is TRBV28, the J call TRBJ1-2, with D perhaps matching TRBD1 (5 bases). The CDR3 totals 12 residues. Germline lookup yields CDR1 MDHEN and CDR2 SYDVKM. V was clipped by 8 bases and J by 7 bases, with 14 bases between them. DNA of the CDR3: TGTGCCAGCGGGCCCAGGGTCTCTGGCTACACCTTC. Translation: CASGPRVSGYTF.

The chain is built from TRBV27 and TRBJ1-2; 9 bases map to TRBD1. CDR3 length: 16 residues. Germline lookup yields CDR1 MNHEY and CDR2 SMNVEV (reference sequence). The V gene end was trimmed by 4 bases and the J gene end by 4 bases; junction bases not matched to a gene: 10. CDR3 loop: CASSSYRDRVSYGYTF. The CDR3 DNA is TGTGCCAGCAGTTCATACCGGGACAGGGTTAGCTATGGCTACACCTTC.